This T cell receptor (beta chain) is from a study of long-term antiretroviral therapy in people with HIV. V was clipped by 7 bases and J by 2 bases; unmatched bases: 12. The CDR3 has 16 residues. Germline V gives CDR1 LNHDA, CDR2 SQIVND (reference sequence). Assay version v3.0 of immunoSEQ was used, and it was run at survey level. Assay used: immunoSEQ multiplex PCR; TCRdb lists only in-frame clones, some missing. The sample holds almost 30,000 clones, 90% seen once. This receptor was taken from a man in his fifties with HIV. The V gene is TRBV19, the J gene TRBJ2-3; 7 bases are shared with TRBD2. The source material was unsorted PBMCs, sampled 3.2 years before starting antiretroviral therapy. The CDR3 nucleotides are TGTGCCAGTACCGATTCTAGGGACTATTACACAGATACGCAGTATTTT. Translation gives CASTDSRDYYTDTQYF.